This T cell receptor beta chain originates from a study of shared clonotypes between healthy human individuals. Study at large: Aged between 18 and 49, the donors were two women and a few men. General study findings and limits: What rarefaction showed was incomplete sorted-subset sequencing despite large depth. The authors expected sequencing depth to affect clonotype sharing among donors.

Of note for this clone: Its target is not known.

The CDR3 extends over 14 amino acids. Germline V lookup: CDR1 SQVTM, CDR2 ANQGSEA. V was cut by 4 bases and J by 4 bases, with 15 bases left in between. Some clones are missing from TCRdb's copy, which holds only in-frame ones; the method was immunoSEQ multiplex PCR. This sample yields hundreds of thousands of clones, of which less than 80% are seen a single time; more than 1.5% belongs to the top ten. Material: memory CD4+ T cells sorted from blood. Subset noted: CD45RA-negative fraction. The chain has TRBV29-1 and TRBJ2-3; the D gene is possibly TRBD2 (6 bases). This receptor was obtained from a woman aged 25 to 39 in good health. The CDR3 DNA follows: TGCAGCGTTGGGGCGGGGCGCCGTTCAGATACGCAGTATTTT. Translation: CSVGAGRRSDTQYF.